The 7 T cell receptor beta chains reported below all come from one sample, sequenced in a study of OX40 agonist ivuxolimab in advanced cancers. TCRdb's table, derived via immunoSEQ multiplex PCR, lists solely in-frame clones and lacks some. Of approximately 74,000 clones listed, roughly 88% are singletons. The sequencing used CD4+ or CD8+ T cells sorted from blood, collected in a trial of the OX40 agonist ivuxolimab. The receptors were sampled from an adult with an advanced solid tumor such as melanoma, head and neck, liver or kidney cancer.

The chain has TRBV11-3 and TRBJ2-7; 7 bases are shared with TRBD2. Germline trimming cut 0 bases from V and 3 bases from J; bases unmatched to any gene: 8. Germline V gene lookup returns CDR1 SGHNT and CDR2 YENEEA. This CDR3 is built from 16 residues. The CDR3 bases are TGTGCCAGCAGCTTAGATTATGGGACGGGGGGCTACGAGCAGTACTTC. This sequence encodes CASSLDYGTGGYEQYF.

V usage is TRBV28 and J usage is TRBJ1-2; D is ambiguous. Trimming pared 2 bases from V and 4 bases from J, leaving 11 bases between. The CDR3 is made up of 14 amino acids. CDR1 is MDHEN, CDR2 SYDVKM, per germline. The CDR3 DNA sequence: TGTGCCAGCAGTTTAGGTACGGGCACCTATGGCTACACCTTC. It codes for CASSLGTGTYGYTF.

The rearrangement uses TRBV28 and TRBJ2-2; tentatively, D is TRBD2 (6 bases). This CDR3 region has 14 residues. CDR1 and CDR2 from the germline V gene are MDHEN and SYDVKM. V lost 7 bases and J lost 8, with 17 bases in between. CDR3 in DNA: TGTGCCAGCACTACCCTAGCGTCGACTGGGGAGCTGTTTTTT. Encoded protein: CASTTLASTGELFF.

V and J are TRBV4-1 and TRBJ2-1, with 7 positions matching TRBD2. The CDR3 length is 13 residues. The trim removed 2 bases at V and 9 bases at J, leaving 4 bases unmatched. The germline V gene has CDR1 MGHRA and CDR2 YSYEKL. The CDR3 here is CASSQTQRGEQFF. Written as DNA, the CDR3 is TGCGCCAGCAGCCAAACCCAGCGGGGTGAGCAGTTCTTC.

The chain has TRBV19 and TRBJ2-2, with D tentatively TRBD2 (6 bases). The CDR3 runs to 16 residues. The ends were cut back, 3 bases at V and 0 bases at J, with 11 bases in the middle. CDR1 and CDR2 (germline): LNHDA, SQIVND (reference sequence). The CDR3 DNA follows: TGTGCCAGTAGTATTCTGGAGGGACCGAACACCGGGGAGCTGTTTTTT. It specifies CASSILEGPNTGELFF.

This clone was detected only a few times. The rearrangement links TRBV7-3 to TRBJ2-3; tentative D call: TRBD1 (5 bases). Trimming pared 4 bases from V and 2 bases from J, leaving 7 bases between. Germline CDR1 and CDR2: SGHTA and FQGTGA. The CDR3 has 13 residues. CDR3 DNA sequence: TGTGCCAGCAGCTCTGGGGCCACAGATACGCAGTATTTT. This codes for CASSSGATDTQYF.

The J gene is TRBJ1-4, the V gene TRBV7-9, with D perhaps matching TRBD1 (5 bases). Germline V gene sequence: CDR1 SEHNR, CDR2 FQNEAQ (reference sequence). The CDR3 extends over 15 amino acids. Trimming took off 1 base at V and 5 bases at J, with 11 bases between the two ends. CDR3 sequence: CASSLVGGANEKLFF. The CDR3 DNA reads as TGTGCCAGCAGCTTAGTTGGGGGAGCGAATGAAAAACTGTTTTTT.